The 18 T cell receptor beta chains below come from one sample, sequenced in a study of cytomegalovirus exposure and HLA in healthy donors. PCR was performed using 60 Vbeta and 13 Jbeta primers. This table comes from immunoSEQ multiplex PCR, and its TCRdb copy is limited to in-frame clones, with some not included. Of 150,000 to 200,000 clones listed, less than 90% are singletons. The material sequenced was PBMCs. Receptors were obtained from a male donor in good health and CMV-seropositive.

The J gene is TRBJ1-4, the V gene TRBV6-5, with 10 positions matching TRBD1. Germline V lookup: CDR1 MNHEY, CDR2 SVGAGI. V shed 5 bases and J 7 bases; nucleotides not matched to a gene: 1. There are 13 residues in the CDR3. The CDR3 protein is CASSRTGGEKLFF. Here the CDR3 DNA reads TGTGCCAGCAGTCGGACAGGGGGTGAAAAACTGTTTTTT.

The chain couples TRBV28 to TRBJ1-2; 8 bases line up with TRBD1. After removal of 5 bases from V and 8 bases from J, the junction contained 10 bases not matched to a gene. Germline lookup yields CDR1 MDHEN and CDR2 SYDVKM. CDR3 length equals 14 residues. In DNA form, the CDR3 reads TGTGCCAGCAGTGACAGGGGCTCCGTGGGGGGCTACACCTTC. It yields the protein CASSDRGSVGGYTF.

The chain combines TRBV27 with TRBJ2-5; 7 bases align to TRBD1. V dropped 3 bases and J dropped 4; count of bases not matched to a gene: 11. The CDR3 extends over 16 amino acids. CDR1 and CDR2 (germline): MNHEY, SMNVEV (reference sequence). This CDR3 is CASSLYRGSPRETQYF. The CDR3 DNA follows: TGTGCCAGCAGTTTGTACAGGGGCAGCCCGCGAGAGACCCAGTACTTC.

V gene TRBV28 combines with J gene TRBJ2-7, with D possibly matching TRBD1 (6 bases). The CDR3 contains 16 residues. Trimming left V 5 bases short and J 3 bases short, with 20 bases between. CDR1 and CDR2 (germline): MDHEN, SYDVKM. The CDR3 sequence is CASSLAPPKTGYEQYF. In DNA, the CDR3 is TGTGCCAGCAGTCTAGCTCCGCCAAAGACAGGCTACGAGCAGTACTTC.

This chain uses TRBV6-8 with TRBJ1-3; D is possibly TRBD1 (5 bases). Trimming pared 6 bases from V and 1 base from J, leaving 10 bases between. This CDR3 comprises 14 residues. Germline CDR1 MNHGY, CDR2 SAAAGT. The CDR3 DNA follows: TGTGCCAGCAGGCCCGGGACTTCTGGAAACACCATATATTTT. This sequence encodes CASRPGTSGNTIYF.

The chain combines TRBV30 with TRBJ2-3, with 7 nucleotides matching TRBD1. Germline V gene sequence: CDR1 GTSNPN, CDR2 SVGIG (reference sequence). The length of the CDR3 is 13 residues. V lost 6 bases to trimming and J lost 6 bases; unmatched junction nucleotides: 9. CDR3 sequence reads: CACDRDQGDTQYF. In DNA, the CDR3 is TGTGCCTGTGACAGGGATCAGGGGGATACGCAGTATTTT.

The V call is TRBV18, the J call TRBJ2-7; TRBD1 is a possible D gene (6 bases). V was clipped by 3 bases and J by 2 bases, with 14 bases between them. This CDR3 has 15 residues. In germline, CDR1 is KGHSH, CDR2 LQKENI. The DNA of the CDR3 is TGTGCCAGCTCACCTGCGCCGGACAGACCCTACGAGCAGTACTTC. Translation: CASSPAPDRPYEQYF.

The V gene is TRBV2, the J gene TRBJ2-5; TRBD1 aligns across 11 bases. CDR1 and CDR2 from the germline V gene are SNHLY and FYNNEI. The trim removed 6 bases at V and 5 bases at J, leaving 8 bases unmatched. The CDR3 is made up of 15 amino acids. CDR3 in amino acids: CASSTRTGGAETQYF. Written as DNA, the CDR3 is TGTGCCAGCAGCACCCGGACAGGGGGCGCCGAGACCCAGTACTTC.

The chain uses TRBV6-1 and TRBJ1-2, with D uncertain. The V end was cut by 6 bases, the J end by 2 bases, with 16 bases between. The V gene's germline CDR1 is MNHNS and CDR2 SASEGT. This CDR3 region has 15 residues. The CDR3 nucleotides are TGTGCCAGCAGCCCACCGCCCCCAGAAAACTATGGCTACACCTTC. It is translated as CASSPPPPENYGYTF.

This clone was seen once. CDR3 sequence (DNA): TGTGCCAGCACCCCACAGGCTTCAAGGGGGAATCAGCCCCAGCATTTT. It codes for CASTPQASRGNQPQHF. This chain connects TRBV7-2 to TRBJ1-5, with a tentative D call TRBD1 (6 bases). The CDR3 is made up of 16 amino acids. The V and J ends lost 7 bases and 4 bases respectively, with 20 bases between them. Germline CDR1 is SGHTA and CDR2 is FQGNSA.

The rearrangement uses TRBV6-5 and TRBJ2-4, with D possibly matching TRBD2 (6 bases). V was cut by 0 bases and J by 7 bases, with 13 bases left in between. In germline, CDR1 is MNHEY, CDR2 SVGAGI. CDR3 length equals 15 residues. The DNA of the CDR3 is TGTGCCAGCAGTTACTCGGGTGCGGGGAAGAACATTCAGTACTTC. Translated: CASSYSGAGKNIQYF.

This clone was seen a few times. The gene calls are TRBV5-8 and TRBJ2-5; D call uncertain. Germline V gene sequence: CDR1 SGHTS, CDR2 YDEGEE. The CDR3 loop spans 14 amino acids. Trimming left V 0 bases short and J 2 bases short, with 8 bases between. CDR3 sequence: CASSLAVWQETQYF. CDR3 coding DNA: TGTGCCAGCAGCTTGGCGGTCTGGCAAGAGACCCAGTACTTC.

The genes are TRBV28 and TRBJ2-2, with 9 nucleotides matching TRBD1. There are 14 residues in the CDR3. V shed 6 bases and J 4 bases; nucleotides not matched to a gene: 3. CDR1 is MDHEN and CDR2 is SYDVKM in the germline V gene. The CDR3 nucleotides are TGTGCCAGCAGCCAGGGACAGGGCACCGGGGAGCTGTTTTTT. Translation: CASSQGQGTGELFF. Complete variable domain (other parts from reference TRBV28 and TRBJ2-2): DVKVTQSSRYLVKRTGEKVFLECVQDMDHENMFWYRQDPGLGLRLIYFSYDVKMKEKGDIPEGYSVSREKKERFSLILESASTNQTSMYLCASSQGQGTGELFFGEGSRLTVL.

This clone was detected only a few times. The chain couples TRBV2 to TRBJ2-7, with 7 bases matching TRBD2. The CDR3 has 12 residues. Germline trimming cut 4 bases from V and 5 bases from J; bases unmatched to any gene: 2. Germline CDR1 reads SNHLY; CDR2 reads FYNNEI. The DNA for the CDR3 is TGTGCCAGCAGTGGGACTAGAGACGAGCAGTACTTC. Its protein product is CASSGTRDEQYF.

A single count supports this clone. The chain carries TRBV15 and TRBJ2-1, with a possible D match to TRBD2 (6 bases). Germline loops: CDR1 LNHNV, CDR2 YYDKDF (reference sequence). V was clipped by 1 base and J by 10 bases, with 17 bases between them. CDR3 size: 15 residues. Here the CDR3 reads CATSRVGSVPGEQFF. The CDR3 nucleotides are TGTGCCACCAGCAGAGTCGGGAGCGTTCCGGGGGAGCAGTTCTTC.

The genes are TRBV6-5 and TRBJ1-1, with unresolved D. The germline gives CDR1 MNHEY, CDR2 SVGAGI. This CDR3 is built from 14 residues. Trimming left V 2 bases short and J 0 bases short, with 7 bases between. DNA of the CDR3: TGTGCCAGCAGTTACACAGTAATGAACACTGAAGCTTTCTTT. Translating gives CASSYTVMNTEAFF.

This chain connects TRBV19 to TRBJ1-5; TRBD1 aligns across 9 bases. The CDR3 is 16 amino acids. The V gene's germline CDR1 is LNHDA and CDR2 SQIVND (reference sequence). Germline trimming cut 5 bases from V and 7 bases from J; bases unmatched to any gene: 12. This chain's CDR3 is CASSPGTGKARQPQHF. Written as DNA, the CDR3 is TGTGCCAGTAGTCCCGGGACAGGGAAGGCAAGACAGCCCCAGCATTTT.

The chain's CDR3 is CASSFGTGPGNTIYF. The CDR3 region has the DNA TGCGCCAGCAGCTTTGGAACAGGCCCTGGAAACACCATATATTTT. V is TRBV5-1 and J is TRBJ1-3, with D perhaps TRBD1 (5 bases). V was pared by 2 bases and J by 2 bases, with 11 bases between. Germline V gene data show CDR1 as SGHRS and CDR2 as YFSETQ. The CDR3 consists of 15 residues.